The clone carrying this TCR beta chain was observed a handful of times. RNA transcripts served as the template for amplifying TCR beta CDR3 regions. The HTBI primer set served for first-round RT-PCR of the TCR CDR3. Each CDR3 protein gets one entry after TCRdb re-called the multiplex PCR reads with MiXCR. The sample has 300,000 to 400,000 distinct CDR3 sequences, roughly 18% seen once. This sample was included in a study of T cells in Graves' hyperthyroidism and ophthalmopathy. Fresh peripheral blood, roughly 9.8 ml of it, supplied the PBMCs. This CDR3 spans 16 amino acids. The J segment lost 6 bases and the V segment lost 5 bases, leaving 11 bases of the junction unmatched. CDR1 is LNHDA, CDR2 SQIVND, per germline (reference sequence).

The sample taken for sequencing was blood. The clonotype was recovered from a man in his late teens or twenties with Graves' ophthalmopathy. This sequence joins TRBV19 and TRBJ2-1; 9 bases agree with TRBD2. CDR3 amino acids: CASSPRLTSGGNEQFF. CDR3 sequence (DNA): TGTGCCAGTAGTCCTCGTTTGACTAGCGGCGGCAATGAGCAGTTCTTC.